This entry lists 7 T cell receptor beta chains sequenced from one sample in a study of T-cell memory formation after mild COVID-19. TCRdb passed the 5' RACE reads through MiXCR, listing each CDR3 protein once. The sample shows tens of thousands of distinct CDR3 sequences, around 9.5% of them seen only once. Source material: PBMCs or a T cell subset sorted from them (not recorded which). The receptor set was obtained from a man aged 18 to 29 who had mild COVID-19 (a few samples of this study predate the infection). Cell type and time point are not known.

The CDR3 DNA is TGCAGTGCTAGAGATTTACGGGGGGCTTCACCCCTCCACTTT. Protein sequence: CSARDLRGASPLHF. This chain joins TRBV20-1 and TRBJ1-6, with D possibly TRBD1 on 6 matching bases. V was cut by 0 bases and J by 9 bases, with 12 bases left in between. The CDR3 sequence is 14 residues long. Germline V CDR1 and CDR2: DFQATT, SNEGSKA (reference sequence).

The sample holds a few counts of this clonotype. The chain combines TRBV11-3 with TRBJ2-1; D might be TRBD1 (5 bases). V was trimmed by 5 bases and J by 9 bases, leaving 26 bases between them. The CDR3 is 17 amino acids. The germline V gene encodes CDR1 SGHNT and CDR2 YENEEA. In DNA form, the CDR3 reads TGTGCCAGCAGCCTCGACACTGGGCAGGGCGGAATATTTGAGCAGTTCTTC. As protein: CASSLDTGQGGIFEQFF.

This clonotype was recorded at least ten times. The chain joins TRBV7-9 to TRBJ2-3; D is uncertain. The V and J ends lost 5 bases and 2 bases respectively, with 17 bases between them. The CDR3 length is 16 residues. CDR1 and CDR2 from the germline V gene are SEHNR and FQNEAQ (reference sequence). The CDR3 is CASSTFTGRNTDTQYF. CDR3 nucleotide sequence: TGTGCCAGCAGCACCTTTACTGGACGAAACACAGATACGCAGTATTTT.

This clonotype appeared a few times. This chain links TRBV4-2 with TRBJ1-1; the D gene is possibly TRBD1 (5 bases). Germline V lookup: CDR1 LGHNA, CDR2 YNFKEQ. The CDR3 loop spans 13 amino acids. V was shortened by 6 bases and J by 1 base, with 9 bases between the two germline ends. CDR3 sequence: CASRSTGNTEAFF. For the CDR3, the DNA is TGTGCCAGCAGATCCACAGGGAACACTGAAGCTTTCTTT.

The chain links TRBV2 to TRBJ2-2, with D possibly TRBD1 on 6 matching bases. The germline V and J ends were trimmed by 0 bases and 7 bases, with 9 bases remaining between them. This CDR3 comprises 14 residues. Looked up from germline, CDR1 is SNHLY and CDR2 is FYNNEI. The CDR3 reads CASSEARGFGELFF. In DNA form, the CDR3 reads TGTGCCAGCAGTGAAGCGAGGGGGTTCGGGGAGCTGTTTTTT.

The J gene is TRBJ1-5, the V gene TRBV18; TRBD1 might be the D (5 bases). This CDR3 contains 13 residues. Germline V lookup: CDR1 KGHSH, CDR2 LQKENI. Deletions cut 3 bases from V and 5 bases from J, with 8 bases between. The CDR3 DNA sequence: TGTGCCAGCTCACCTCGGGGGGATCAGCCCCAGCATTTT. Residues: CASSPRGDQPQHF.

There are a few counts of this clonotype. In DNA, the CDR3 is TGTGCCAGCAGCTTGGGCGCGGACGGCATGACAGATACGCAGTATTTT. Translating gives CASSLGADGMTDTQYF. The chain recombines TRBV5-5 with TRBJ2-3, with unresolved D. The CDR3 length is 16 residues. Trimming removed 0 bases from V and 3 bases from J, with 14 bases in between. CDR1 is SGHKS and CDR2 is YYEKEE in the germline V gene (reference sequence).